This passage covers 4 T cell receptor beta chains from one sample sequenced in a study of graft-versus-host responses after intestinal transplantation. The data were produced by immunoSEQ multiplex PCR, yet TCRdb's version contains in-frame clones alone and is incomplete. The sample contains 88,000 or so clones, approximately 87% of which appear only once. Antigen specificity for these receptors is unknown. Sequencing was performed on unstimulated CD4+ T cells sorted from spleen or lymph node cells, taken before intestinal transplant. All receptors come from a human donor who received an intestinal transplant.

This rearrangement joins TRBV7-9 to TRBJ2-7; 7 bases align to TRBD1. V was pared by 4 bases and J by 0 bases, with 9 bases of the junction left unmatched. There are 16 residues in the CDR3. In germline, CDR1 is SEHNR, CDR2 FQNEAQ (reference sequence). The DNA for the CDR3 is TGTGCCAGCAGCTCCCCAACAGGGGATAGCTCCTACGAGCAGTACTTC. Encoded protein: CASSSPTGDSSYEQYF.

The genes are TRBV5-1 and TRBJ2-7, with D possibly being TRBD1 (5 bases). There are 16 residues in the CDR3. Germline CDR1 SGHRS, CDR2 YFSETQ. V was cut by 0 bases and J by 2 bases, with 15 bases left in between. This CDR3 is CASSLDQGGATYEQYF. The CDR3 bases are TGCGCCAGCAGCTTGGATCAGGGTGGGGCGACCTACGAGCAGTACTTC.

This sequence joins TRBV7-3 and TRBJ1-1; 7 bases align to TRBD1. There are 13 residues in the CDR3. Trimming removed 5 bases from V and 4 bases from J; junction bases left unmatched: 4. The germline V gene has CDR1 SGHTA and CDR2 FQGTGA. CDR3 residues: CASSIDRATEAFF. The CDR3 bases are TGTGCCAGCAGCATAGACAGGGCCACTGAAGCTTTCTTT. Complete variable domain (other parts from reference TRBV7-3 and TRBJ1-1): GAGVSQTPSNKVTEKGKYVELRCDPISGHTALYWYRQSLGQGPEFLIYFQGTGAADDSGLPNDRFFAVRPEGSVSTLKIQRTERGDSAVYLCASSIDRATEAFFGQGTRLTVV.

This clone appeared once. The chain links TRBV5-8 to TRBJ1-1; D ambiguous. Looked up from germline, CDR1 is SGHTS and CDR2 is YDEGEE. V was cut by 0 bases and J by 3 bases, with 9 bases left in between. The CDR3 is 14 amino acids. The CDR3 sequence: CASSLGIGDTEAFF. The DNA of the CDR3 is TGTGCCAGCAGCTTGGGCATCGGGGACACTGAAGCTTTCTTT.